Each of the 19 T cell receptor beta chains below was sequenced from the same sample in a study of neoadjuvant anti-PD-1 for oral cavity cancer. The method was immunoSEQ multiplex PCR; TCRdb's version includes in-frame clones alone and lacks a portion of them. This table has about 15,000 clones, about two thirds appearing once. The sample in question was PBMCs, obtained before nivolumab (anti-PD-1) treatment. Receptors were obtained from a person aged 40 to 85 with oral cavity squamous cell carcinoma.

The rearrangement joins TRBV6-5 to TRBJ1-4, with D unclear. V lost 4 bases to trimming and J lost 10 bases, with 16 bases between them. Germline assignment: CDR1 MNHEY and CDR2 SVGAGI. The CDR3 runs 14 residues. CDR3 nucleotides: TGTGCCAGCAGTTTCGGGAGAGGAATTGGAAAACTGTTTTTT. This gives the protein CASSFGRGIGKLFF.

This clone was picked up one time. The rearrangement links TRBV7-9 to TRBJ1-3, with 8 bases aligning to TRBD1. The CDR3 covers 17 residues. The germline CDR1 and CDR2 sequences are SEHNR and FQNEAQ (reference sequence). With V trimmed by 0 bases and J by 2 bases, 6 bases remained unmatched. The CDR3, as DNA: TGTGCCAGCAGCTTAGCGCCTGACAGGGGCCCTGGAAACACCATATATTTT. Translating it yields CASSLAPDRGPGNTIYF.

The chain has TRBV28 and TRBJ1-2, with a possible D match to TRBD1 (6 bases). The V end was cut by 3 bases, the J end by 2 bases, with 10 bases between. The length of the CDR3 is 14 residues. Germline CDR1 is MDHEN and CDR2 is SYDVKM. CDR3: CASSFAGGNYGYTF. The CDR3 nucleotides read TGTGCCAGCAGTTTTGCGGGGGGCAACTATGGCTACACCTTC.

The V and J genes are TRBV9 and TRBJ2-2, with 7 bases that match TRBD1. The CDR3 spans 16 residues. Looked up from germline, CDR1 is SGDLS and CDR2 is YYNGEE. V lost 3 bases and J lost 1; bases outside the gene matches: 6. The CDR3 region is CASSARGQVNTGELFF. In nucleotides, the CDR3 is TGTGCCAGCAGCGCCAGAGGACAGGTGAACACCGGGGAGCTGTTTTTT.

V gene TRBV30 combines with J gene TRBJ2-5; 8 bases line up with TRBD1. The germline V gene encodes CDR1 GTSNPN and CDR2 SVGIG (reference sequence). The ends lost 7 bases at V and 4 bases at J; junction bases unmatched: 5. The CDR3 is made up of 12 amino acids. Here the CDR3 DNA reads TGTGCCTTAGCAGGGGGCTCAGAGACCCAGTACTTC. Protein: CALAGGSETQYF.

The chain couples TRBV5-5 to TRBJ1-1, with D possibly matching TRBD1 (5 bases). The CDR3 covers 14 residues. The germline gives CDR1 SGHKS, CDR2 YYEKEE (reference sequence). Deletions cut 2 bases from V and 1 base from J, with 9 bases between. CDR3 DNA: TGTGCCAGCAGCTTCGAGGGGAAGAACACTGAAGCTTTCTTT. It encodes CASSFEGKNTEAFF.

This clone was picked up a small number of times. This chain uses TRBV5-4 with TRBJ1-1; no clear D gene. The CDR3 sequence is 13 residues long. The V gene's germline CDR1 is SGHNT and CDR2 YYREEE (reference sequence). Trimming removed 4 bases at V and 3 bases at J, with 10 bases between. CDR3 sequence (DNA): TGTGCCAGCAGCCCCAGTTACGACACTGAAGCTTTCTTT. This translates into CASSPSYDTEAFF.

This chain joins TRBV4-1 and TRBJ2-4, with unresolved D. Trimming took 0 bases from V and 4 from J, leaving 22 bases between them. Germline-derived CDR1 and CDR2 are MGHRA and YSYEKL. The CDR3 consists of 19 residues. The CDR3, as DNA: TGCGCCAGCAGCCAAGAAACACTTATAGTCGGTGCAGAGAAAAACATTCAGTACTTC. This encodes CASSQETLIVGAEKNIQYF.

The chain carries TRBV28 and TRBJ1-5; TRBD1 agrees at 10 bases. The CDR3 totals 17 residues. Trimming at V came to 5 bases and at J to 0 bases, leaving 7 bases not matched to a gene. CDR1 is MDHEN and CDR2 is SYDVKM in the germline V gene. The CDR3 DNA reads TGTGCCAGCAGTGCGGGACAGGGGTTCTATAGCAATCAGCCCCAGCATTTT. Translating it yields CASSAGQGFYSNQPQHF.

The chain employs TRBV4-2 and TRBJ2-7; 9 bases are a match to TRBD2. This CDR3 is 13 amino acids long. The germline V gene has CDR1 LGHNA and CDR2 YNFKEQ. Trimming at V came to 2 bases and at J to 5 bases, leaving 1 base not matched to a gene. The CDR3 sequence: CASSQLAGHEQYF. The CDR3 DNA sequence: TGTGCCAGCAGCCAACTAGCGGGGCACGAGCAGTACTTC.

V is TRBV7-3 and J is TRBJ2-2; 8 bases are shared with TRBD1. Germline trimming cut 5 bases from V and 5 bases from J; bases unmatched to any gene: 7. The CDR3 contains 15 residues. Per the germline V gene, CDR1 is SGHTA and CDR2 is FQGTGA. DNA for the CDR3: TGTGCCAGCAGCATACAGGGGGTGGGAACCGGGGAGCTGTTTTTT. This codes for CASSIQGVGTGELFF.

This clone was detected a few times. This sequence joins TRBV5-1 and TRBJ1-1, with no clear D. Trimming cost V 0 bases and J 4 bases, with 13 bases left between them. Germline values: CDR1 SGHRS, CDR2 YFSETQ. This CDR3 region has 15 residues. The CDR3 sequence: CASSLAEGIGTEAFF. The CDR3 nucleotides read TGCGCCAGCAGCTTGGCCGAAGGAATTGGCACTGAAGCTTTCTTT. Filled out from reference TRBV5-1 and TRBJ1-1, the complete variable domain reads KAGVTQTPRYLIKTRGQQVTLSCSPISGHRSVSWYQQTPGQGLQFLFEYFSETQRNKGNFPGRFSGRQFSNSRSEMNVSTLELGDSALYLCASSLAEGIGTEAFFGQGTRLTVV.

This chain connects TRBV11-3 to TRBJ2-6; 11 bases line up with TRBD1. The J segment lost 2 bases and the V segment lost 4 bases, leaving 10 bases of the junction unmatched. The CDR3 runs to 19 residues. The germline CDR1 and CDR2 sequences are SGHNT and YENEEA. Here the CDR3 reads CASSSHRGTGGTGANVLTF. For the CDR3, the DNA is TGTGCCAGCAGCTCCCATCGGGGGACAGGGGGGACTGGGGCCAACGTCCTGACTTTC.

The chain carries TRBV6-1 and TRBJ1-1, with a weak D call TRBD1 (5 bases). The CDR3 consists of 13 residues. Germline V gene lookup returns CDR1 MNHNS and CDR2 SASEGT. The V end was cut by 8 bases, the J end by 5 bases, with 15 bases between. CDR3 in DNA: TGTGCCAGCGGGCAGGGCCGGGGGACTGAAGCTTTCTTT. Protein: CASGQGRGTEAFF.

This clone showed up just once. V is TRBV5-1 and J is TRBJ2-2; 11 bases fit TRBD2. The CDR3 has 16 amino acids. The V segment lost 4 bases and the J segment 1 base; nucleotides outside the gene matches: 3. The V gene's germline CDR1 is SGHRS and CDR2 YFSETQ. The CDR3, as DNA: TGCGCCAGCAGCCGAGGACTAGCGGGGAACACCGGGGAGCTGTTTTTT. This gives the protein CASSRGLAGNTGELFF.

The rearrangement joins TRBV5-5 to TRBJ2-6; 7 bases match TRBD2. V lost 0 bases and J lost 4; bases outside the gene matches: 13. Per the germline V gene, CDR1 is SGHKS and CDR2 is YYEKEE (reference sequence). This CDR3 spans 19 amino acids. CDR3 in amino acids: CASSLAPTELSGGANVLTF. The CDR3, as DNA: TGTGCCAGCAGCTTGGCCCCCACGGAACTTAGCGGGGGGGCCAACGTCCTGACTTTC.

Here the CDR3 reads CASSYSGETQYF. The CDR3 nucleotides read TGTGCCAGCAGTTACTCGGGAGAGACCCAGTACTTC. The rearrangement joins TRBV6-6 to TRBJ2-5; no reliable D call. Germline assignment: CDR1 MNHNY and CDR2 SVGAGI (reference sequence). Trimming stripped 0 bases from V and 4 bases from J, with 3 bases between. The CDR3 extends over 12 amino acids.

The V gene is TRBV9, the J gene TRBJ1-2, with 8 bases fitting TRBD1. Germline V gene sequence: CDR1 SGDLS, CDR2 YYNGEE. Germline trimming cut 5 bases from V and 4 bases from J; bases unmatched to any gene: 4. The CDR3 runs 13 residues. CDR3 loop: CASSLTGGYGYTF. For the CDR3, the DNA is TGTGCCAGCAGTCTTACAGGGGGCTATGGCTACACCTTC. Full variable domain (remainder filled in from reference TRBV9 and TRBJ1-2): DSGVTQTPKHLITATGQRVTLRCSPRSGDLSVYWYQQSLDQGLQFLIQYYNGEERAKGNILERFSAQQFPDLHSELNLSSLELGDSALYFCASSLTGGYGYTFGSGTRLTVV.

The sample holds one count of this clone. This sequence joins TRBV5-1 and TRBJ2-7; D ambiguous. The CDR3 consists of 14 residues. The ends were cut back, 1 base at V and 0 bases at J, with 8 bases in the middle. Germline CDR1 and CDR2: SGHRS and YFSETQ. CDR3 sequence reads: CASSLSVPSYEQYF. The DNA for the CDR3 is TGCGCCAGCAGCTTGAGCGTGCCCTCCTACGAGCAGTACTTC. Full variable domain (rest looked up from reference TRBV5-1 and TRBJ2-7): KAGVTQTPRYLIKTRGQQVTLSCSPISGHRSVSWYQQTPGQGLQFLFEYFSETQRNKGNFPGRFSGRQFSNSRSEMNVSTLELGDSALYLCASSLSVPSYEQYFGPGTRLTVT.